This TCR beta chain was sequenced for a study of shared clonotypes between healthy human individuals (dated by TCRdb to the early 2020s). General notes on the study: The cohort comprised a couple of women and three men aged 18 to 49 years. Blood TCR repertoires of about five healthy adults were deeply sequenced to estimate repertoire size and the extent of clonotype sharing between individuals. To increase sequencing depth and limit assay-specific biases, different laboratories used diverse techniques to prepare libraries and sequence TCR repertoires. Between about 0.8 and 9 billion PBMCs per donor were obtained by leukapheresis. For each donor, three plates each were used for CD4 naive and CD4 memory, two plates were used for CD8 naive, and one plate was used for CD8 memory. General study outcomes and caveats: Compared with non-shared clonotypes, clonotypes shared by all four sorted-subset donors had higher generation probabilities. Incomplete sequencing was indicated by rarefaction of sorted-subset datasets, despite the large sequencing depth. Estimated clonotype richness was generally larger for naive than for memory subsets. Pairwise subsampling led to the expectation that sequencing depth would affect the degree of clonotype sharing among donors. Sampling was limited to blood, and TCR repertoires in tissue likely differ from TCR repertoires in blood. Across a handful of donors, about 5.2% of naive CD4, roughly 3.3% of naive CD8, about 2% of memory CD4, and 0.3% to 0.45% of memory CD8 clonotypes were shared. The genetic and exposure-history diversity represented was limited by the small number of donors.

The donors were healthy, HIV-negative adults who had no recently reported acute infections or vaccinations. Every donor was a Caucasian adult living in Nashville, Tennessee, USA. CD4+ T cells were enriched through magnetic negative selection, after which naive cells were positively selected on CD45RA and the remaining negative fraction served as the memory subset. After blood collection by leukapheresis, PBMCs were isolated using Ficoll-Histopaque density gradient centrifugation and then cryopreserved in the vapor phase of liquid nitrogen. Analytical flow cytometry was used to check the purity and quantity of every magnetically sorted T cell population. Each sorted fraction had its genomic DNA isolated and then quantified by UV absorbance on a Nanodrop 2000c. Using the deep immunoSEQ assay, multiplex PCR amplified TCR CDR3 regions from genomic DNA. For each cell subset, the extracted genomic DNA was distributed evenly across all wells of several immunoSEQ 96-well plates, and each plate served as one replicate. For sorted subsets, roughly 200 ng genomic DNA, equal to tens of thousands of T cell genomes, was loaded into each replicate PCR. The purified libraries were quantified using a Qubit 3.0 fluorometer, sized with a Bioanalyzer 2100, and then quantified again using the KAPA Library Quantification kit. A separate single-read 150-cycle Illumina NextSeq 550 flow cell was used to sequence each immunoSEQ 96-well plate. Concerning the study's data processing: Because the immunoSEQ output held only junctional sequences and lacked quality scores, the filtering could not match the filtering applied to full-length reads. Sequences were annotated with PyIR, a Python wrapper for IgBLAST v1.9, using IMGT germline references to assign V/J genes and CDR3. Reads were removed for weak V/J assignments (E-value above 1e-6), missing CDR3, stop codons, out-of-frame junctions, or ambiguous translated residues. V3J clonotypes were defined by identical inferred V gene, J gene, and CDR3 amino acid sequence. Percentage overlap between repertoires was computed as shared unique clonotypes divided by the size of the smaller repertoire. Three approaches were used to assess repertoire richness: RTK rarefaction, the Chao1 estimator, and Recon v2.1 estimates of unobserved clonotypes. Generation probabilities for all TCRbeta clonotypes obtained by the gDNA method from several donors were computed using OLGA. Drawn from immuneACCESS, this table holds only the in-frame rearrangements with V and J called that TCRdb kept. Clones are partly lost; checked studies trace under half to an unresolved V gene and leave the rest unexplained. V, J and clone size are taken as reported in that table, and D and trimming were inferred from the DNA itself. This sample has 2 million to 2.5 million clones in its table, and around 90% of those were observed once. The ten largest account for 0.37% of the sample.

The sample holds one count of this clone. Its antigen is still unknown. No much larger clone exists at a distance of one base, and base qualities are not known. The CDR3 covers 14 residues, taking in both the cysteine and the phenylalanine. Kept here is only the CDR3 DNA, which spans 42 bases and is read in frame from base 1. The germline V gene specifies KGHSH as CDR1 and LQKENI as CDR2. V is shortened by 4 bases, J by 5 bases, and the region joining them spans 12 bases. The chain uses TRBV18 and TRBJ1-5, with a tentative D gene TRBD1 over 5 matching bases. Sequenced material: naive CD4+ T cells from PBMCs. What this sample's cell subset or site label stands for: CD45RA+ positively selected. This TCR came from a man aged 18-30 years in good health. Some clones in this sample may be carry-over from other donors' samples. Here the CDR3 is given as CASSLMGEDQPQHF. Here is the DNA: TGTGCCAGCTCACTGATGGGGGAGGATCAGCCCCAGCATTTT.